This T cell receptor (beta chain) came from a study of cytomegalovirus exposure and HLA in healthy donors. Note on this clone: Its target is not known.

PCR amplification relied on 60 Vbeta primers (plus 13 Jbeta primers). How the authors handled the data: In a later analysis, around 10 million of 83 million or so unique beta chains occurred in at least two donors. TCRdb keeps only in-frame clones here, not all; method: immunoSEQ multiplex PCR. The V and J calls and clone size were taken over from that table, and D and trimming were inferred from the DNA. Of 150,000 to 200,000 clones in the sample, roughly four fifths are singletons; the top ten hold roughly 3%. Overall study results and limits: In vitro checks showed that a few CMV-associated chains really do target CMV antigens. Later, an analysis found that common viral pathogens appeared to be linked with several of the most significant clusters. Most TCR beta V segments were productive about 87% or about 30% of the time in an earlier analysis.

CDR1 is KGHSH and CDR2 is LQKENI in the germline V gene. V lost 0 bases, J lost 3 bases, and 5 bases stayed unmatched. The CDR3 is 16 residues long. The chain links TRBV18 to TRBJ1-2, with 9 positions matching TRBD1. The material sequenced was PBMCs. The clonotype originates from a woman aged 45-65 years in good health and CMV-seropositive. The CDR3 DNA follows: TGTGCCAGCTCACCACCGGGACAGGGATATGACTATGGCTACACCTTC. It translates to CASSPPGQGYDYGYTF.